Each of the 10 T cell receptor beta chains below was sequenced from the same sample in a study of blood T cell repertoires in COVID-19. Repertoires were generated with immunoSEQ multiplex PCR, while TCRdb's copy carries only in-frame clones and drops some. The sample shows some 160,000 clones, roughly 85% of them seen only once. The sequencing sample was made of peripheral blood. The source is a woman older than 75 with acute or convalescent COVID-19.

J is TRBJ2-2 and V is TRBV5-6, with 12 bases lining up with TRBD2. Germline values: CDR1 SGHDT, CDR2 YYEEEE. The CDR3 is 16 residues long. J lost 6 bases, V lost 3 bases, and 6 bases had no gene match. CDR3 amino acids: CASSSPGLAGPGELFF. The CDR3 DNA is TGTGCCAGCAGCTCTCCGGGACTAGCGGGTCCCGGGGAGCTGTTTTTT.

The V gene is TRBV7-9, the J gene TRBJ2-3, with 10 bases identical to TRBD2. Germline V lookup: CDR1 SEHNR, CDR2 FQNEAQ (reference sequence). The CDR3 has 16 residues. J gave up 5 bases and V 3 bases, and 8 bases lay outside the gene matches. CDR3 coding DNA: TGTGCCAGCAGCTTTAGGTCTAGCGGGAGAGTAGATACGCAGTATTTT. This encodes CASSFRSSGRVDTQYF.

This clone was seen only a few times. The identical CDR3 is also encoded by other nucleotide sequences in the sample. This chain uses TRBV18 with TRBJ2-7; D may be TRBD2 (6 bases). The V end lost 6 bases, the J end lost 5 bases, and 11 bases lay between the germline ends. The CDR3 is made up of 12 amino acids. Germline lookup yields CDR1 KGHSH and CDR2 LQKENI. Here the CDR3 reads CASSPGGDEQYF. The DNA for the CDR3 is TGTGCCAGCTCCCCCGGCGGGGACGAGCAGTACTTC. Supplemented by reference TRBV18 and TRBJ2-7, the full variable domain reads NAGVMQNPRHLVRRRGQEARLRCSPMKGHSHVYWYRQLPEEGLKFMVYLQKENIIDESGMPKERFSAEFPKEGPSILRIQQVVRGDSAAYFCASSPGGDEQYFGPGTRLTVT.

The CDR3 region has the DNA TGTGCCTGGGCGATCGGGACACAATACAATGAGCAGTTCTTC. It yields the protein CAWAIGTQYNEQFF. The chain couples TRBV30 to TRBJ2-1; a possible D gene is TRBD1 (6 bases). Germline V lookup: CDR1 GTSNPN, CDR2 SVGIG (reference sequence). Trimming removed 5 bases at V and 4 bases at J, with 15 bases between. The length of the CDR3 is 14 residues.

The chain employs TRBV30 and TRBJ1-2; no definite D call. The V end was cut by 2 bases, the J end by 8 bases, with 18 bases between. Germline CDR1 is GTSNPN and CDR2 is SVGIG (reference sequence). The CDR3 loop spans 14 amino acids. This CDR3 is CAWSRGSSSGGYTF. The CDR3 DNA sequence: TGTGCCTGGAGTAGAGGGTCTTCTTCGGGGGGCTACACCTTC.

This chain connects TRBV6-2 or TRBV6-3 to TRBJ2-5; 13 bases line up with TRBD2. CDR3 length equals 18 residues. The V and J ends lost 6 bases and 1 base, in that order; junction bases with no gene match: 11. Per the germline V gene, CDR1 is MNHEY and CDR2 is SVGEGT. CDR3 sequence: CASSNKPGTSGVQETQYF. CDR3 bases: TGTGCCAGCAGCAACAAGCCCGGGACTAGCGGGGTCCAAGAGACCCAGTACTTC.

The gene calls are TRBV7-9 and TRBJ1-1; D possibly corresponds to TRBD1 (5 bases). CDR1 and CDR2 from the germline V gene are SEHNR and FQNEAQ (reference sequence). The CDR3 contains 15 residues. Trimming cost V 1 base and J 2 bases, with 11 bases left between them. The CDR3 reads CASSLVSGPNTEAFF. CDR3 sequence (DNA): TGTGCCAGCAGCTTAGTTTCAGGGCCTAACACTGAAGCTTTCTTT.

V gene TRBV3-1 (or the pseudogene TRBV3-2) combines with J gene TRBJ1-6; the match to TRBD1 covers 9 bases. V was clipped by 4 bases and J by 14 bases; unmatched bases: 15. The germline gives CDR1 LGHDT, CDR2 YNNKEL (reference sequence). There are 16 residues in the CDR3. CDR3 sequence (DNA): TGTGCCAGCAGCCCAAAACCGGGACAGGGAGGAATAACCCTCCACTTT. This encodes CASSPKPGQGGITLHF.

To note about this clone: The same CDR3 is also encoded by other DNA sequences in this sample. This rearrangement joins TRBV19 to TRBJ2-5, with 8 bases fitting TRBD1. The germline V gene encodes CDR1 LNHDA and CDR2 SQIVND (reference sequence). V shed 10 bases, J shed 1 base, and the junction held 5 bases outside the gene matches. CDR3 size: 13 residues. For the CDR3, the DNA is TGTGCCACCCGCGACAGGGGCCAAGAGACCCAGTACTTC. Its translation is CATRDRGQETQYF. Looking up the rest from reference TRBV19 and TRBJ2-5 gives the full variable domain: DGGITQSPKYLFRKEGQNVTLSCEQNLNHDAMYWYRQDPGQGLRLIYYSQIVNDFQKGDIAEGYSVSREKKESFPLTVTSAQKNPTAFYLCATRDRGQETQYFGPGTRLLVL.

The rearrangement uses TRBV5-4 and TRBJ1-1; TRBD1 might be the D (5 bases). This CDR3 region has 15 residues. V was trimmed by 2 bases and J by 8 bases, leaving 19 bases between them. Looked up from germline, CDR1 is SGHNT and CDR2 is YYREEE (reference sequence). The CDR3 here is CASSLAGGLNREAFF. The CDR3 DNA follows: TGTGCCAGCAGCTTAGCGGGGGGTCTCAACCGGGAAGCTTTCTTT. Based on the CDR3 plus reference TRBV5-4 and TRBJ1-1, the full variable domain is ETGVTQSPTHLIKTRGQQVTLRCSSQSGHNTVSWYQQALGQGPQFIFQYYREEENGRGNFPPRFSGLQFPNYSSELNVNALELDDSALYLCASSLAGGLNREAFFGQGTRLTVV.